The 20 T cell receptor beta chains presented below share a single source sample, sequenced in a study of shared clonotypes between healthy human individuals. Clones were sequenced by immunoSEQ multiplex PCR, and TCRdb holds only the in-frame ones, with some missing. The data hold nearly 1 million clones, with around 80% observed a single time. Sequences were obtained from memory CD4+ T cells sorted from blood. Sample subset: CD45RA-negative fraction. The source is a man younger than 30 in good health.

The CDR3 DNA follows: TGTGCCAGCGGCCTTGGGGGGAGCTCTGGAAACACCATATATTTT. This sequence encodes CASGLGGSSGNTIYF. V is TRBV6-1 and J is TRBJ1-3, with D perhaps TRBD1 (5 bases). The CDR3 runs 15 residues. With 8 bases removed from V and 0 bases from J, the gap between germline ends came to 14 bases. Germline V gene data show CDR1 as MNHNS and CDR2 as SASEGT.

The chain combines TRBV9 with TRBJ1-1; D not certain. Germline loops: CDR1 SGDLS, CDR2 YYNGEE. CDR3 length equals 13 residues. Trimming removed 7 bases at V and 1 base at J, with 11 bases between. The CDR3 region is CASGRGTNTEAFF. The CDR3 DNA reads TGTGCCAGCGGTAGAGGCACGAACACTGAAGCTTTCTTT.

This chain connects TRBV2 to TRBJ2-5; a weak D match, TRBD2 (5 bases). CDR1 is SNHLY, CDR2 FYNNEI, per germline. CDR3 length: 13 residues. The V end lost 9 bases, the J end lost 6 bases, and 17 bases lay between the germline ends. The CDR3 DNA sequence: TGTGCCAGTAGCGCGTCCTATGAGAAGACCCAGTACTTC. Protein product: CASSASYEKTQYF.

The chain recombines TRBV6-5 with TRBJ2-1; D is ambiguous. The ends were cut back, 3 bases at V and 3 bases at J, with 12 bases in the middle. Germline CDR1 reads MNHEY; CDR2 reads SVGAGI. This CDR3 spans 15 amino acids. Written as DNA, the CDR3 is TGTGCCAGCAGTTATAGGGCTATCCTCTACAATGAGCAGTTCTTC. Its translation is CASSYRAILYNEQFF.

V and J are TRBV10-1 and TRBJ1-1; TRBD1 is a possible D gene (5 bases). Between the trimmed V and J ends, which lost 0 bases and 1 base, there was a span of 15 bases. From germline, CDR1 is WNHNN and CDR2 SYGVQD (reference sequence). The CDR3 extends over 17 amino acids. CDR3 nucleotides: TGCGCCAGCAGTGAGTCCGGTCTGGGACGGACGAACACTGAAGCTTTCTTT. Its protein is CASSESGLGRTNTEAFF.

This chain joins TRBV6-5 and TRBJ2-7; a weak D match, TRBD1 (6 bases). The CDR3 consists of 15 residues. V lost 6 bases and J 5 bases, leaving 20 bases between the germline ends. Germline V gene lookup returns CDR1 MNHEY and CDR2 SVGAGI. CDR3 nucleotides: TGTGCCAGCAGCCTAACCAAACAGGGTCGGAACGAGCAGTACTTC. Encoded protein: CASSLTKQGRNEQYF.

This clone appeared once. V and J are TRBV19 and TRBJ1-2; D possibly corresponds to TRBD1 (5 bases). Trimming pared 5 bases from V and 0 bases from J, leaving 13 bases between. There are 15 residues in the CDR3. Germline V CDR1 and CDR2: LNHDA, SQIVND (reference sequence). CDR3 sequence reads: CASSGTALANYGYTF. The CDR3 bases are TGTGCCAGTAGTGGGACCGCCCTAGCTAACTATGGCTACACCTTC. The complete variable domain, with remaining parts taken from reference TRBV19 and TRBJ1-2, reads DGGITQSPKYLFRKEGQNVTLSCEQNLNHDAMYWYRQDPGQGLRLIYYSQIVNDFQKGDIAEGYSVSREKKESFPLTVTSAQKNPTAFYLCASSGTALANYGYTFGSGTRLTVV.

This clone was seen a handful of times. CDR3 nucleotide sequence: TGTGCCAGCAGTAGCAGGCCCGCGGATAGGATGTTTTTT. Protein product: CASSSRPADRMFF. V is TRBV2 and J is TRBJ1-4; D gene unclear. Looked up from germline, CDR1 is SNHLY and CDR2 is FYNNEI. Trimming pared 5 bases from V and 15 bases from J, leaving 19 bases between. CDR3 size: 13 residues.

The chain links TRBV7-2 to TRBJ2-1; a possible D gene is TRBD2 (5 bases). Per germline, CDR1 SGHTA and CDR2 FQGNSA. There are 12 residues in the CDR3. Trimming stripped 9 bases from V and 9 bases from J, with 15 bases between. The CDR3 spells CASSGKEGEQFF. CDR3 bases: TGTGCCAGTTCGGGGAAAGAGGGTGAGCAGTTCTTC. Full variable domain (remainder filled in from reference TRBV7-2 and TRBJ2-1): GAGVSQSPSNKVTEKGKDVELRCDPISGHTALYWYRQSLGQGLEFLIYFQGNSAPDKSGLPSDRFSAERTGGSVSTLTIQRTQQEDSAVYLCASSGKEGEQFFGPGTRLTVL.

As for this clone: The sample carries other DNA sequences with the same CDR3. The rearrangement links TRBV2 to TRBJ2-7; 9 nucleotides agree with TRBD2. CDR3 length: 14 residues. The germline gives CDR1 SNHLY, CDR2 FYNNEI. With V trimmed by 7 bases and J by 1 base, 5 bases remained unmatched. As DNA, the CDR3 is TGTGCCAGCAAGGCTAGCGGGGTATCCTACGAGCAGTACTTC. Translating gives CASKASGVSYEQYF.

J is TRBJ2-5 and V is TRBV6-5, with 10 bases fitting TRBD2. The DNA end favors TRBJ2-7, so the J call may be wrong. This CDR3 region has 14 residues. Germline CDR1 reads MNHEY; CDR2 reads SVGAGI. CDR3 protein: CASSSPSGSYEQYF. The CDR3, as DNA: TGTGCCAGCAGCTCCCCTAGCGGGAGTTACGAGCAGTACTTC.

J is TRBJ1-4 and V is TRBV21-1; the table names TRBD1, a call not compared with the DNA. TRBV21-1 is a known pseudogene. The CDR3 consists of 15 residues. The CDR3, as DNA: TGTGCCAGCAGCAAAGAGGGACAAAGATATGAAAAACTGTTTTTT. It encodes CASSKEGQRYEKLFF.

The chain links TRBV19 to TRBJ1-5; 10 bases agree with TRBD1. Trimming took 5 bases from V and 2 from J; bases not matched to a gene: 6. This CDR3 is 16 amino acids long. The germline V gene encodes CDR1 LNHDA and CDR2 SQIVND (reference sequence). The CDR3 loop reads CASSDWTGGRNQPQHF. The DNA for the CDR3 is TGTGCCAGTAGTGATTGGACAGGGGGTCGCAATCAGCCCCAGCATTTT.

The chain recombines TRBV5-6 with TRBJ2-5, with TRBD1 identical over 7 bases. This CDR3 has 13 amino acids. The V gene's germline CDR1 is SGHDT and CDR2 YYEEEE. The V and J ends lost 2 bases and 9 bases, in that order; junction bases with no gene match: 7. The CDR3: CASSFGQVGAQYF. The CDR3 nucleotides read TGTGCCAGCAGCTTTGGACAGGTCGGGGCCCAGTACTTC.

The chain couples TRBV7-3 to TRBJ2-7, with a weak D call TRBD1 (5 bases). CDR3 length equals 14 residues. Germline CDR1 is SGHTA and CDR2 is FQGTGA. V gave up 5 bases and J gave up 1 base, with 12 bases separating them. CDR3 region: CASSTSDKSYEQYF. As DNA, the CDR3 is TGTGCCAGCAGCACCTCGGACAAGTCCTACGAGCAGTACTTC.

The chain is built from TRBV6-5 and TRBJ2-2, with a tentative D call TRBD2 (5 bases). The V gene's germline CDR1 is MNHEY and CDR2 SVGAGI. CDR3 size: 15 residues. Trimming removed 2 bases at V and 3 bases at J, with 10 bases between. The CDR3 coding sequence is TGTGCCAGCAGTTACGATAACGGGGACACCGGGGAGCTGTTTTTT. Its protein product is CASSYDNGDTGELFF.

The CDR3 DNA sequence: TGTGCCAGCAGCCTAGACTTGGGCACAGATACGCAGTATTTT. This sequence encodes CASSLDLGTDTQYF. The chain employs TRBV9 and TRBJ2-3; D is unresolved. V dropped 4 bases and J dropped 1 base, with 10 bases sitting between them. Germline CDR1 and CDR2: SGDLS and YYNGEE. This CDR3 is 14 amino acids long.

The rearrangement joins TRBV6-5 to TRBJ1-1; D not resolved. Trimming pared 4 bases from V and 0 bases from J, leaving 12 bases between. In germline, CDR1 is MNHEY, CDR2 SVGAGI. The CDR3 runs to 15 residues. CDR3: CASSFGRIMNTEAFF. CDR3 in DNA: TGTGCCAGCAGTTTCGGACGGATTATGAACACTGAAGCTTTCTTT.

This clone was counted a few times. Other DNA sequences from this sample encode an identical CDR3 as well. The chain carries TRBV6-6 and TRBJ2-2; the D gene is possibly TRBD2 (5 bases). CDR1 and CDR2 (germline): MNHNY, SVGAGI (reference sequence). The CDR3 has 14 amino acids. Trimming left V 6 bases short and J 1 base short, with 9 bases between. Here the CDR3 DNA reads TGTGCCAGCAGAGCCGGGGAGAACACCGGGGAGCTGTTTTTT. This gives the protein CASRAGENTGELFF.

The chain recombines TRBV2 with TRBJ1-6, with D unresolved. Germline CDR1 is SNHLY and CDR2 is FYNNEI. The CDR3 has 15 amino acids. The germline V and J ends were trimmed by 3 bases and 0 bases, with 6 bases remaining between them. In nucleotides, the CDR3 is TGTGCCAGCAGTGAGCAGGCCTCCTATAATTCACCCCTCCACTTT. Translation: CASSEQASYNSPLHF. The full variable domain, with the rest looked up from reference TRBV2 and TRBJ1-6, is EPEVTQTPSHQVTQMGQEVILRCVPISNHLYFYWYRQILGQKVEFLVSFYNNEISEKSEIFDDQFSVERPDGSNFTLKIRSTKLEDSAMYFCASSEQASYNSPLHFGNGTRLTVT.